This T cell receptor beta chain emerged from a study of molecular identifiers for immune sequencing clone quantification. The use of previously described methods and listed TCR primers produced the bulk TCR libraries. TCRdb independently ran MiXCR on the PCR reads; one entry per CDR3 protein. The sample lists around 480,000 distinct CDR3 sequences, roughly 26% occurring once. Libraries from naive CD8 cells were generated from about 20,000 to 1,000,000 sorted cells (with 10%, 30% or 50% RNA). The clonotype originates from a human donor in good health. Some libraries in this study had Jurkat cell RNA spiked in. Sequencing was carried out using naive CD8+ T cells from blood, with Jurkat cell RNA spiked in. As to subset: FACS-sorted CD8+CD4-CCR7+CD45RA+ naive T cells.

CDR3 in amino acids: CAWNGGRVGEKLFF. In DNA form, the CDR3 reads TGTGCCTGGAATGGGGGAAGGGTTGGTGAAAAACTGTTTTTT. The gene calls are TRBV30 and TRBJ1-4; D might be TRBD1 (5 bases). CDR1 is GTSNPN, CDR2 SVGIG, per germline (reference sequence). Trimming removed 4 bases at V and 7 bases at J, with 16 bases between. The CDR3 is 14 residues long.